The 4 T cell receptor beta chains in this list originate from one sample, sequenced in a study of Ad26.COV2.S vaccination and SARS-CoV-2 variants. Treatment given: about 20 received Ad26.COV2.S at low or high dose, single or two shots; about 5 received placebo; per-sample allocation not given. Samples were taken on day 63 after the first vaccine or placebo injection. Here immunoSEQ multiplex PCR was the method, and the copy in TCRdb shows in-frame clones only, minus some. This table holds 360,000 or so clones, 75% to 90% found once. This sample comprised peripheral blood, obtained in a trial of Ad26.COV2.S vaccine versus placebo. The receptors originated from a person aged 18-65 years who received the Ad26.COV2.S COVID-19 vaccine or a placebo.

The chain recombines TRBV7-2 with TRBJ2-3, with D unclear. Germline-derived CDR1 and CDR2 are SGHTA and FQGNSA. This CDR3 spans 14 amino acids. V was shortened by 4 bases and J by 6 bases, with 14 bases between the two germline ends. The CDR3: CASSSISTRDTQYF. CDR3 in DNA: TGTGCCAGCAGCTCGATCTCGACCCGGGATACGCAGTATTTT.

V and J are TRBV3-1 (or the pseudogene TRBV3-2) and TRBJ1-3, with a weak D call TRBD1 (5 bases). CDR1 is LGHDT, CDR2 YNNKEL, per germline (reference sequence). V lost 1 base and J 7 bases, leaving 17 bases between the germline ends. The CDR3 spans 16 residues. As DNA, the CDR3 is TGTGCCAGCAGCCAAGCCGGCGGGGCATACCTCAACACCATATATTTT. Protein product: CASSQAGGAYLNTIYF.

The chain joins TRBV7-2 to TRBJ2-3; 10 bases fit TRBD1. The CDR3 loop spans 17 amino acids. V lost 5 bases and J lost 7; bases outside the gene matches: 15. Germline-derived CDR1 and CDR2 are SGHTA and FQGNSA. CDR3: CASSPLVGTGVPHTQYF. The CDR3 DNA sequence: TGTGCCAGCAGCCCCCTCGTGGGGACAGGGGTCCCCCATACGCAGTATTTT.

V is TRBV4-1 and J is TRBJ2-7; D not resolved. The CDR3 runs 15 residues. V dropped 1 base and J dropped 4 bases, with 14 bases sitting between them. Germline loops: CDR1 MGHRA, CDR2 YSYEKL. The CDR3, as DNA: TGCGCCAGCAGCCAAGCCCCAGCAATGGGGTACGAGCAGTACTTC. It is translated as CASSQAPAMGYEQYF.